One and the same sample provided the 31 T cell receptor beta chains below, sequenced in a study of follicular helper T cells after annual influenza vaccination. Time point given: 2015-2016 season, 7 days after influenza vaccination. Repertoires were generated with immunoSEQ multiplex PCR, while TCRdb's copy carries only in-frame clones and drops some. The table includes approximately 1,300 clones, around 80% detected once. The sample was CXCR5+ CD38+ circulating T follicular helper cells from blood, taken 7 days after influenza vaccination. Regarding subset: circulating Tfh, non-naive CD4+CXCR5+PD-1+ (ICOS+CD38+ or ICOS-CD38-). The source of these receptors is an adult who received the influenza vaccine.

This clone is hyperexpanded (1% or more). The V and J genes are TRBV2 and TRBJ1-1; the D gene is possibly TRBD1 (6 bases). Germline V gene data show CDR1 as SNHLY and CDR2 as FYNNEI. The CDR3 is made up of 14 amino acids. Trimming cost V 6 bases and J 3 bases, with 14 bases left between them. In DNA, the CDR3 is TGTGCCAGCAGATTAAAACAGGGCTACACTGAAGCTTTCTTT. Encoded protein: CASRLKQGYTEAFF.

The genes are TRBV7-9 and TRBJ2-1, with 8 bases matching TRBD2. The germline V gene encodes CDR1 SEHNR and CDR2 FQNEAQ (reference sequence). J gave up 10 bases and V 5 bases, and 10 bases lay outside the gene matches. This CDR3 region has 14 residues. As DNA, the CDR3 is TGTGCCAGCAGCGTCGGCGGGGGGCCCTTCGAGCAGTTCTTC. The encoded protein is CASSVGGGPFEQFF.

This chain links TRBV5-1 with TRBJ2-3, with D possibly matching TRBD2 (6 bases). The CDR3 covers 13 residues. The germline V gene encodes CDR1 SGHRS and CDR2 YFSETQ. V was shortened by 6 bases and J by 6 bases, with 14 bases between the two germline ends. This CDR3 is CASNLGRGDTQYF. In DNA, the CDR3 is TGCGCCAGCAACCTAGGACGGGGGGATACGCAGTATTTT. The full variable domain, its missing parts supplied by reference TRBV5-1 and TRBJ2-3, is KAGVTQTPRYLIKTRGQQVTLSCSPISGHRSVSWYQQTPGQGLQFLFEYFSETQRNKGNFPGRFSGRQFSNSRSEMNVSTLELGDSALYLCASNLGRGDTQYFGPGTRLTVL.

This chain joins TRBV12-5 and TRBJ2-2; either TRBD1 or TRBD2 may fit D (5 bases each). This CDR3 is 16 amino acids long. V was cut by 2 bases and J by 2 bases, with 12 bases left in between. From germline, CDR1 is LGHNT and CDR2 FRNRAP. This CDR3 reads CASGLQRDGNTGELFF. The CDR3 DNA sequence: TGTGCTAGTGGTTTGCAACGGGACGGAAACACCGGGGAGCTGTTTTTT.

This clone was seen a single time. The rearrangement uses TRBV6-1 and TRBJ1-1; 8 nucleotides align to TRBD1. The V gene end was trimmed by 4 bases and the J gene end by 4 bases; junction bases not matched to a gene: 11. CDR1 is MNHNS and CDR2 is SASEGT in the germline V gene. This CDR3 has 16 residues. CDR3 region: CASSAPTGTGSTEAFF. The CDR3 nucleotides are TGTGCCAGCAGTGCGCCCACAGGGACAGGATCCACTGAAGCTTTCTTT.

The chain has TRBV9 and TRBJ2-3, with D unclear. The CDR3 runs to 16 residues. V lost 4 bases and J 1 base, leaving 16 bases between the germline ends. From germline, CDR1 is SGDLS and CDR2 YYNGEE. The CDR3 DNA is TGTGCCAGCAGCTTCGGATCCCCCCCCGGCACAGATACGCAGTATTTT. Protein: CASSFGSPPGTDTQYF.

This chain joins TRBV7-2 and TRBJ2-1; D remains unclear. With 5 bases removed from V and 5 bases from J, the gap between germline ends came to 10 bases. Germline V gives CDR1 SGHTA, CDR2 FQGNSA. The CDR3 is 13 residues long. For the CDR3, the DNA is TGTGCCAGCAGCGTGCGTAGCAACAATGAGCAGTTCTTC. Its protein product is CASSVRSNNEQFF.

In this sample, this clone turned up once. The J gene is TRBJ1-5, the V gene TRBV29-1; TRBD1 matches at 8 bases. Germline V gene data show CDR1 as SQVTM and CDR2 as ANQGSEA. CDR3 length: 13 residues. J lost 6 bases, V lost 2 bases, and 3 bases had no gene match. The CDR3 DNA reads as TGCAGCGTTGAAACAGGGGGAGGTCAGCCCCAGCATTTT. Amino acid sequence: CSVETGGGQPQHF.

Here the CDR3 reads CASSLSQPPDTQYF. As DNA, the CDR3 is TGCGCCAGCAGCTTGAGCCAGCCCCCAGATACGCAGTATTTT. This chain joins TRBV5-1 and TRBJ2-3; D is unresolved. Germline assignment: CDR1 SGHRS and CDR2 YFSETQ. The CDR3 covers 14 residues. V lost 1 base and J 4 bases, leaving 10 bases between the germline ends.

The chain links TRBV18 to TRBJ2-7; TRBD1 might be the D (5 bases). The CDR3 has 13 residues. The V end was cut by 3 bases, the J end by 5 bases, with 11 bases between. The germline V gene has CDR1 KGHSH and CDR2 LQKENI. This CDR3 reads CASSPGRQNEQYF. CDR3 nucleotides: TGTGCCAGCTCACCTGGAAGACAGAACGAGCAGTACTTC.

The J gene is TRBJ2-3, the V gene TRBV9; 8 positions agree with TRBD2. Per germline, CDR1 SGDLS and CDR2 YYNGEE. The CDR3 totals 17 residues. The junction had 10 bases not matched to a gene; V was cut back by 4 bases and J by 0 bases. CDR3 nucleotide sequence: TGTGCCAGCAGCCCCTGGGGTAGCGGGGTTAGCACAGATACGCAGTATTTT. Protein: CASSPWGSGVSTDTQYF.

The V and J genes are TRBV9 and TRBJ2-5; unclear D gene. Germline loops: CDR1 SGDLS, CDR2 YYNGEE. V lost 0 bases, J lost 1 base, and 10 bases lay in between. CDR3 length: 15 residues. CDR3 DNA sequence: TGTGCCAGCAGCGTAGGCAGCCAGATCCAAGAGACCCAGTACTTC. Its protein is CASSVGSQIQETQYF.

This chain joins TRBV11-2 and TRBJ1-5, with a weak D call TRBD1 (5 bases). Germline V gene sequence: CDR1 SGHAT, CDR2 FQNNGV. Deletions cut 5 bases from V and 3 bases from J, with 20 bases between. This CDR3 comprises 17 residues. CDR3 bases: TGTGCCAGCAGCCTAGCGGGGGGGGGATTGGACAATCAGCCCCAGCATTTT. This encodes CASSLAGGGLDNQPQHF.

The CDR3 spells CASSGPGVNYGYTF. CDR3 coding DNA: TGTGCCAGCAGCGGCCCGGGGGTTAACTATGGCTACACCTTC. The chain uses TRBV5-6 and TRBJ1-2, with D possibly TRBD1 on 5 matching bases. Trimming left V 4 bases short and J 1 base short, with 11 bases between. The CDR3 length is 14 residues. Germline CDR1 and CDR2: SGHDT and YYEEEE. Together with reference TRBV5-6 and TRBJ1-2, the CDR3 gives the full variable domain: DAGVTQSPTHLIKTRGQQVTLRCSPKSGHDTVSWYQQALGQGPQFIFQYYEEEERQRGNFPDRFSGHQFPNYSSELNVNALLLGDSALYLCASSGPGVNYGYTFGSGTRLTVV.

This chain connects TRBV28 to TRBJ2-5; tentatively, D is TRBD1 (5 bases). This CDR3 contains 14 residues. Germline lookup yields CDR1 MDHEN and CDR2 SYDVKM. V lost 5 bases and J lost 5, with 15 bases in between. The DNA for the CDR3 is TGTGCCAGCAGTCGGATCCTCAGGGATGAGACCCAGTACTTC. It codes for CASSRILRDETQYF.

The sample holds a few counts of this clone. The genes are TRBV18 and TRBJ1-6; maybe TRBD1 (6 bases). The V gene's germline CDR1 is KGHSH and CDR2 LQKENI. CDR3 length: 15 amino acids. V lost 2 bases to trimming and J lost 9 bases, with 14 bases between them. In nucleotides, the CDR3 is TGTGCCAGCTCACCATCACAGGGAGGTGTTTCACCCCTCCACTTT. It specifies CASSPSQGGVSPLHF.

This sequence joins TRBV7-7 and TRBJ2-3, with 7 bases identical to TRBD2. Germline V gives CDR1 SSHAT, CDR2 FNYEAQ (reference sequence). The CDR3 contains 16 residues. Germline trimming cut 2 bases from V and 1 base from J; bases unmatched to any gene: 6. The CDR3 is CASSLSGGGGTDTQYF. The CDR3 DNA follows: TGTGCCAGCAGCTTATCGGGAGGTGGAGGCACAGATACGCAGTATTTT.

V usage is TRBV2 and J usage is TRBJ2-3; 8 positions match TRBD2. The V gene end was trimmed by 2 bases and the J gene end by 4 bases; junction bases not matched to a gene: 2. Per germline, CDR1 SNHLY and CDR2 FYNNEI. The CDR3 spans 14 residues. CDR3 loop: CASSEFGGADTQYF. The CDR3 nucleotides are TGTGCCAGCAGTGAATTCGGGGGGGCAGATACGCAGTATTTT.

The chain carries TRBV15 and TRBJ2-1; D gene ambiguous. CDR1 is LNHNV, CDR2 YYDKDF, per germline (reference sequence). The V and J ends lost 1 base and 4 bases respectively, with 8 bases between them. The CDR3 is 14 residues long. The CDR3: CATSRGGSYNEQFF. The CDR3 DNA sequence: TGTGCCACCAGCAGAGGGGGATCTTACAATGAGCAGTTCTTC.

The CDR3 protein is CASSLAPGTGRNEQFF. CDR3 DNA sequence: TGTGCCAGCAGCTTAGCCCCCGGGACTGGGAGGAATGAGCAGTTCTTC. V is TRBV7-2 and J is TRBJ2-1; tentatively, D is TRBD2 (6 bases). The CDR3 runs 16 residues. Germline lookup yields CDR1 SGHTA and CDR2 FQGNSA. Trimming took off 0 bases at V and 7 bases at J, with 16 bases between the two ends. The full variable domain, rest sourced from reference TRBV7-2 and TRBJ2-1, is GAGVSQSPSNKVTEKGKDVELRCDPISGHTALYWYRQSLGQGLEFLIYFQGNSAPDKSGLPSDRFSAERTGGSVSTLTIQRTQQEDSAVYLCASSLAPGTGRNEQFFGPGTRLTVL.

CDR3 in amino acids: CASSRGQGAGTEAFF. In DNA form, the CDR3 reads TGCGCCAGCAGCAGGGGACAGGGGGCGGGAACTGAAGCTTTCTTT. The rearrangement uses TRBV5-1 and TRBJ1-1, with TRBD1 identical over 12 bases. J was trimmed by 5 bases and V by 4 bases; bases with no gene match: 6. The CDR3 extends over 15 amino acids. From germline, CDR1 is SGHRS and CDR2 YFSETQ.

This clone has only a few counts. The chain couples TRBV11-2 to TRBJ2-7; maybe TRBD1 (6 bases). The germline V gene has CDR1 SGHAT and CDR2 FQNNGV. Trimming cost V 5 bases and J 6 bases, with 14 bases left between them. The CDR3 length is 13 residues. The CDR3 DNA follows: TGTGCCAGCAGCCTGACAGGCGCCCCCGAGCAGTACTTC. It encodes CASSLTGAPEQYF.

J is TRBJ2-1 and V is TRBV11-3; 15 nucleotides line up with TRBD2. Trimming removed 4 bases from V and 4 bases from J; junction bases left unmatched: 2. This CDR3 is 16 amino acids long. Germline assignment: CDR1 SGHNT and CDR2 YENEEA. The CDR3 sequence: CASSSGTSGGYNEQFF. The CDR3 coding sequence is TGTGCCAGCAGCTCCGGGACTAGCGGGGGGTACAATGAGCAGTTCTTC.

This clone turned up a few times. The V gene is TRBV4-1, the J gene TRBJ1-5, with 9 nucleotides matching TRBD1. The CDR3 is 15 amino acids. V lost 0 bases, J lost 11 bases, and 8 bases stayed unmatched. Germline V gene lookup returns CDR1 MGHRA and CDR2 YSYEKL. CDR3 region: CASSQEPGQGRAQHF. The CDR3 DNA reads as TGCGCCAGCAGCCAAGAGCCGGGACAGGGTAGAGCCCAGCATTTT.

This chain uses TRBV7-2 with TRBJ2-6; unclear D gene. The CDR3 runs to 19 residues. Trimming shortened V by 5 bases and J by 0 bases, and 20 bases separated the two germline ends. From germline, CDR1 is SGHTA and CDR2 FQGNSA. The CDR3 loop reads CASSPQKGKLSSGANVLTF. The CDR3 nucleotides are TGTGCCAGCAGCCCTCAAAAGGGAAAACTCAGCTCTGGGGCCAACGTCCTGACTTTC.

The CDR3 sequence: CAWSGVRGENTGELFF. Written as DNA, the CDR3 is TGTGCCTGGAGTGGAGTGCGGGGGGAGAACACCGGGGAGCTGTTTTTT. The gene calls are TRBV30 and TRBJ2-2, with TRBD2 matching over 8 bases. The CDR3 is made up of 16 amino acids. Germline loops: CDR1 GTSNPN, CDR2 SVGIG (reference sequence). With V trimmed by 1 base and J by 1 base, 5 bases remained unmatched.

V usage is TRBV2 and J usage is TRBJ1-2; D gene ambiguous. CDR1 and CDR2 (germline): SNHLY, FYNNEI. Trimming removed 5 bases from V and 5 bases from J, with 18 bases in between. CDR3 length equals 15 residues. In nucleotides, the CDR3 is TGTGCCAGCAGTATAGGGTTAGACGGAAAGTATGGCTACACCTTC. This translates into CASSIGLDGKYGYTF. Using reference TRBV2 and TRBJ1-2 for the parts outside the CDR3, the full variable domain is EPEVTQTPSHQVTQMGQEVILRCVPISNHLYFYWYRQILGQKVEFLVSFYNNEISEKSEIFDDQFSVERPDGSNFTLKIRSTKLEDSAMYFCASSIGLDGKYGYTFGSGTRLTVV.

This chain joins TRBV7-6 and TRBJ2-5; D gene unclear. V lost 5 bases, J lost 2 bases, and 15 bases lay in between. CDR1 is SGHVS, CDR2 FNYEAQ, per germline. CDR3 length: 15 amino acids. The CDR3 DNA follows: TGTGCCAGCAGCCCAGCTAGAGGTAGTCAAGAGACCCAGTACTTC. Translation gives CASSPARGSQETQYF.

The V and J genes are TRBV30 and TRBJ1-1; D is unresolved. This CDR3 region has 13 residues. V lost 0 bases to trimming and J lost 1 base, with 6 bases between them. Germline V gives CDR1 GTSNPN, CDR2 SVGIG (reference sequence). Here the CDR3 DNA reads TGTGCCTGGAGTGTAACTGAGAACACTGAAGCTTTCTTT. Encoded protein: CAWSVTENTEAFF.

This clone was found a few times. This chain uses TRBV18 with TRBJ1-6; tentatively, D is TRBD1 (5 bases). V was trimmed by 2 bases and J by 8 bases, leaving 10 bases between them. The germline V gene has CDR1 KGHSH and CDR2 LQKENI. This CDR3 region has 14 residues. In DNA form, the CDR3 reads TGTGCCAGCTCACCAAAAGGGGAGGATTCACCCCTCCACTTT. Its translation is CASSPKGEDSPLHF.

The rearrangement joins TRBV15 to TRBJ1-1; D gene ambiguous. Germline loops: CDR1 LNHNV, CDR2 YYDKDF (reference sequence). V was pared by 1 base and J by 6 bases, with 9 bases between. There are 13 residues in the CDR3. CDR3 sequence: CATSRVAGSEAFF. CDR3 nucleotide sequence: TGTGCCACCAGCAGAGTGGCGGGATCTGAAGCTTTCTTT.